This T cell receptor (beta chain) was sequenced in a study of radiation and T cells in renal cell carcinoma (dated by TCRdb to the early 2020s). About the full investigation: The samples were obtained from a clinical trial, where primary renal cell carcinomas were treated with 15 Gy stereotactic body radiation therapy and then removed by nephrectomy 4 weeks afterward. In total, roughly 53 samples underwent TCR beta sequencing: roughly 25 tumors plus 27 peripheral blood samples. Across all 55 or so samples, several million unique CDR3 nucleotide sequences, encoding about 3,000,000 unique CDR3 amino acid sequences, were identified. Paper-wide results and their limitations: Because pretreatment tumor biopsies were not available, the baseline intratumoral presence of clonotypes could not be determined. Changes in the blood repertoire were not tracked past 4 weeks after treatment. With a single-armed trial design, the study had no way to address how radiation dose or scheduling affects the TCR repertoire. An increase in top tumor clonotypes in blood was observed from baseline to 2 weeks post-radiation, followed by contraction by 4 weeks, which was taken to suggest transient expansion of tumor-resident clones.

Following the manufacturer's recommendations, the immunoSEQ kit was used to generate TCR beta libraries from genomic DNA. For library preparation, a first multiplex PCR was performed with proprietary primers, followed by a second PCR in which unique barcodes were added, and bead cleanups were performed after each round. A positive control reaction and a negative control reaction, both provided in the kit, were run with every batch of samples. The final libraries underwent checking on an Agilent 4200 TapeStation D1000 ScreenTape, volumetric pooling, and quantification by qPCR. Sequencing ran on an Illumina NextSeq500 with a MidOutput 150-cycle cartridge, using 156 Read1 and 15 Index1 cycles with kit custom primers. The pooled library was loaded at 0.95 to 1 pM, with a 20% PhiX control spiked in. Under the source paper's analysis protocol: The vendor-processed data were analyzed in R, and a clonotype was defined as all T cells that share the same CDR3 nucleotide sequence. In the clone abundance analyses, frequencies in each sample were normalized to that sample's 10,000 most abundant clones. Public T cell clones, averaging fewer than five per sample, were removed before analysis. A difference in abundance of at least 32-fold between compartments was used to define tumor-enriched and baseline blood-enriched clonotypes. A beta-binomial differential abundance model was used to identify clonotypes that expanded or contracted between blood time points. Similarity between tumor and blood repertoires was quantified using the Baroni-Urbani and Buser coefficient, and groups were compared with two-tailed Wilcoxon tests in R. Here the immuneACCESS table is served through TCRdb, limited to in-frame sequences with V and J called. Missing clones are a known gap in these copies; in checked studies unresolved V genes cover under half, and the rest lacks a known reason. V, J and clone size are taken as reported in that table, and D and trimming were inferred from the DNA itself. The sample table contains around 70,000 clones; only one count was recorded for over 80% of them. The top ten hold 5.8% of the sample.

This specimen's time point label, interpreted: blood 2 weeks post-SBRT. What this sample's treatment or condition label stands for: 15 Gy SBRT to primary tumor, nephrectomy 4 weeks later. To follow tumor-enriched clonotypes, serial peripheral blood was collected from radiation-treated patients at baseline and at 2 weeks and 4 weeks after SBRT. Every patient had renal cell carcinoma of clear cell pathology. The QIAamp DNA Blood Mini Kit (Qiagen) was used to prepare genomic DNA for TCR sequencing. The analyses included just those samples that passed every quality control check. Between the V and J ends, shortened by 1 base and 1 base respectively, the junction contains 5 bases. CDR1 and CDR2, looked up from the germline V gene, are SGDLS and YYNGEE. The CDR3, cysteine through phenylalanine, is 13 amino acids long. The entry retains the CDR3 DNA only, 39 bases that are in frame from base 1. About this clone itself: Its antigen is not yet known. Per-base quality was not reported, and no clone a single base away is much larger than it.

This TCR was recovered from a man in his sixties with renal cell carcinoma. This specimen was blood, taken from a patient whose treatment included radiotherapy and nephrectomy. The V and J segments used are TRBV9 and TRBJ1-1; no D segment can be confidently identified. The CDR3 here reads CASSVQQNTEAFF. The sequenced DNA is TGTGCCAGCAGCGTACAGCAGAACACTGAAGCTTTCTTT.